These T cell receptor beta chains were read from a single sample in a study of Ad26.COV2.S vaccination and SARS-CoV-2 variants. TCRdb keeps only in-frame clones here, not all; method: immunoSEQ multiplex PCR. The sample holds roughly 700,000 clones, around 92% seen once. The sample in question was peripheral blood, obtained in a trial of Ad26.COV2.S vaccine versus placebo. The receptors stem from a person aged 18-60 years who received the Ad26.COV2.S COVID-19 vaccine or a placebo. CDR3s include the opening cysteine and the closing phenylalanine or tryptophan. D genes are given only for firm matches. Rows give clone size only sometimes, using once, few, many, or a class for an expanded clone.

-	TRBV18	TRBJ2-2	-	CASSPFSGSNTGELFF	TGTGCCAGCTCACCATTTAGCGGTTCTAACACCGGGGAGCTGTTTTTT
-	TRBV6-6	TRBJ1-1	-	CASRPLMGTEAFF	TGTGCCAGCAGGCCACTTATGGGCACTGAAGCTTTCTTT
-	TRBV6-5	TRBJ2-4	-	CASSYSHRLAKNIQYF	TGTGCCAGCAGTTACTCGCATAGGCTAGCCAAAAACATTCAGTACTTC
-	TRBV10-1	TRBJ2-3	-	CASSPGGTDTQYF	TGCGCCAGCTCCCCTGGAGGTACAGATACGCAGTATTTT
-	TRBV9	TRBJ2-3	TRBD1	CASSVEGTGGAGTQYF	TGTGCCAGCAGCGTAGAAGGGACAGGGGGAGCGGGTACGCAGTATTTT
-	TRBV30	TRBJ2-5	TRBD2	CAWRKSGGETQYF	TGTGCCTGGAGAAAAAGCGGGGGGGAGACCCAGTACTTC
-	TRBV30	TRBJ2-6	-	CAWSEGTSSGANVLTF	TGTGCCTGGAGTGAGGGGACCTCCAGTGGGGCCAACGTCCTGACTTTC
-	TRBV5-4	TRBJ2-7	-	CASSSGTAVYEQYF	TGTGCCAGCAGCTCCGGGACGGCTGTCTACGAGCAGTACTTC
-	TRBV7-2	TRBJ2-5	-	CASSPQGTGKETQYF	TGTGCCAGCAGCCCCCAGGGTACGGGCAAAGAGACCCAGTACTTC
-	TRBV27	TRBJ2-1	TRBD2	CASSFPSGSSYNEQFF	TGTGCCAGCAGTTTCCCTAGCGGGAGCTCCTACAATGAGCAGTTCTTC
-	TRBV7-2	TRBJ2-5	-	CASSLHPQGQGETQYF	TGTGCCAGCAGCCTACACCCACAAGGGCAAGGAGAGACCCAGTACTTC
-	TRBV11-2	TRBJ2-3	-	CASSSILDTQYF	TGTGCCAGCAGCTCGATCCTAGATACGCAGTATTTT
few	TRBV27	TRBJ1-5	TRBD1	CASSPVQGANQPQHF	TGTGCCAGCAGCCCGGTGCAGGGGGCTAATCAGCCCCAGCATTTT
-	TRBV18	TRBJ1-5	TRBD1	CASSPQGALVGQPQHF	TGTGCCAGCTCACCTCAGGGGGCCCTAGTTGGTCAGCCCCAGCATTTT
-	TRBV7-9	TRBJ2-7	-	CASRRTGSEQYF	TGTGCCAGCAGAAGAACAGGGAGCGAGCAGTACTTC
-	TRBV10-3	TRBJ2-6	TRBD2	CATLAGGFSGANVLTF	TGTGCCACCTTAGCGGGGGGCTTCTCTGGGGCCAACGTCCTGACTTTC
-	TRBV2	TRBJ2-7	-	CASSVYDSYEQYF	TGTGCCAGCAGTGTGTATGATTCCTACGAGCAGTACTTC
-	TRBV6-5	TRBJ2-3	-	CASTEGTGSTDTQYF	TGTGCCAGCACCGAGGGAACCGGGAGCACAGATACGCAGTATTTT
-	TRBV5-1	TRBJ1-3	-	CASSPGTGGNTIYF	TGCGCCAGCAGCCCTGGAACGGGTGGAAACACCATATATTTT
few	TRBV27	TRBJ2-2	-	CASKAPAGSGELFF	TGTGCCAGCAAAGCTCCCGCAGGTTCCGGGGAGCTGTTTTTT
-	TRBV10-3	TRBJ1-6	-	CAISAGLQSNSPLHF	TGTGCCATCAGTGCCGGTCTTCAGAGTAATTCACCCCTCCACTTT
-	TRBV7-2	TRBJ2-7	TRBD1	CASSTRQGSYEQYF	TGTGCCAGCAGCACCCGACAGGGATCCTACGAGCAGTACTTC
-	TRBV7-3	TRBJ1-2	TRBD1	CASSRTGLDGYTF	TGTGCCAGCAGCCGGACAGGGTTAGATGGCTACACCTTC
once	TRBV10-2	TRBJ2-6	-	CASSDPSGANVLTF	TGCGCCAGCAGTGATCCATCTGGGGCCAACGTCCTGACTTTC
-	TRBV19	TRBJ2-4	-	CASSIDQGVSNIQYF	TGTGCCAGTAGTATAGATCAAGGGGTCAGTAACATTCAGTACTTC
-	TRBV5-4	TRBJ1-2	TRBD1	CASSMDRDYGYTF	TGTGCCAGCAGCATGGACAGGGACTATGGCTACACCTTC
-	TRBV24-1	TRBJ2-1	-	CATSDLATLYNEQFF	TGTGCCACCAGTGATTTGGCGACGCTTTACAATGAGCAGTTCTTC
-	TRBV7-2	TRBJ2-5	TRBD2	CASSPGRGRETQYF	TGTGCCAGCAGCCCCGGGAGGGGACGCGAGACCCAGTACTTC
-	TRBV7-6	TRBJ1-2	TRBD1	CASSPGPSGGPYGYTF	TGTGCCAGCAGCCCTGGCCCTTCAGGGGGCCCCTATGGCTACACCTTC
-	TRBV7-2	TRBJ2-1	-	CASSPPGTNEQFF	TGTGCCAGCAGCCCCCCCGGGACTAATGAGCAGTTCTTC
-	TRBV7-9	TRBJ2-5	-	CASSLDQGPETQYF	TGTGCCAGCAGCTTAGATCAGGGACCAGAGACCCAGTACTTC
-	TRBV30	TRBJ1-5	-	CAWSGGQNQPQHF	TGTGCCTGGAGTGGTGGACAGAATCAGCCCCAGCATTTT
once	TRBV30	TRBJ1-2	TRBD1	CAWSAGQAIRYGYTF	TGTGCCTGGAGTGCGGGACAGGCTATTCGCTATGGCTACACCTTC
-	TRBV30	TRBJ1-5	TRBD1	CAWRGRDRGNQPQHF	TGTGCCTGGAGGGGAAGGGACAGGGGCAATCAGCCCCAGCATTTT
-	TRBV5-4	TRBJ2-1	-	CASTRSWQHNGNEQFF	TGTGCCAGCACCCGCAGTTGGCAACATAACGGCAATGAGCAGTTCTTC
-	TRBV19	TRBJ1-5	TRBD1	CASSTLDRGRNQPQHF	TGTGCCAGTAGTACTCTGGACAGGGGGCGCAATCAGCCCCAGCATTTT
-	TRBV5-8	TRBJ1-5	-	CASSPRPQHF	TGTGCCAGCAGCCCGAGGCCCCAGCATTTT
-	TRBV20-1	TRBJ2-7	-	CSASGSRQYF	TGCAGTGCTAGTGGGAGCCGGCAGTACTTC
-	TRBV18	TRBJ2-6	TRBD1	CASSPISGGSSGANVLTF	TGTGCCAGCTCACCAATATCAGGGGGAAGCTCTGGGGCCAACGTCCTGACTTTC
-	TRBV19	TRBJ2-7	-	CASRPSGSYEQYF	TGTGCCAGTAGGCCCAGCGGGTCCTACGAGCAGTACTTC
-	TRBV18	TRBJ1-5	TRBD1	CASSPQDRVWPQHF	TGTGCCAGCTCACCCCAAGACAGGGTATGGCCCCAGCATTTT
-	TRBV30	TRBJ1-2	-	CASQDWGYGYTF	TGTGCCTCCCAGGACTGGGGCTATGGCTACACCTTC
-	TRBV10-3	TRBJ2-3	-	CANGLKDTQYF	TGTGCCAACGGTCTCAAGGATACGCAGTATTTT
-	TRBV5-8	TRBJ2-5	-	CASSLGTTQETQYF	TGTGCCAGCAGCTTGGGAACGACCCAAGAGACCCAGTACTTC
-	TRBV7-9	TRBJ2-7	TRBD2	CASSFSGSGYEQYF	TGTGCCAGCAGCTTTAGCGGGAGTGGCTACGAGCAGTACTTC
-	TRBV30	TRBJ1-2	-	CAWSKYRFGGYTF	TGTGCCTGGAGTAAATATAGGTTTGGTGGCTACACCTTC
-	TRBV19	TRBJ1-2	-	CASSRAGGFDYGYTF	TGTGCCAGTAGTCGGGCCGGGGGATTTGACTATGGCTACACCTTC
-	TRBV6-5	TRBJ1-3	TRBD1	CASRGGQSSGNTIYF	TGTGCCAGCAGGGGGGGACAGTCCTCTGGAAACACCATATATTTT
once	TRBV3-1/TRBV3-2	TRBJ2-1	TRBD1	CASSSGTGSYNEQFF	TGTGCCAGCAGCTCCGGGACAGGTTCTTACAATGAGCAGTTCTTC
-	TRBV4-1	TRBJ2-7	TRBD1	CVPLRDRDYEQYF	TGCGTGCCTCTCCGGGACAGGGACTACGAGCAGTACTTC
-	TRBV19	TRBJ2-1	TRBD2	CASRHLAGGRNEQFF	TGTGCCAGTAGGCACTTAGCGGGAGGACGGAATGAGCAGTTCTTC
-	TRBV5-4	TRBJ1-2	TRBD1	CASSSDRAPNYGYTF	TGTGCCAGCAGCTCTGACAGGGCCCCTAACTATGGCTACACCTTC
few	TRBV15	TRBJ2-5	TRBD2	CATSSGGQETQYF	TGTGCCACCAGTAGCGGGGGCCAAGAGACCCAGTACTTC
-	TRBV5-1	TRBJ2-4	-	CASSLGQTWDIQYF	TGCGCCAGCAGCTTGGGACAGACCTGGGACATTCAGTACTTC
-	TRBV6-5	TRBJ2-6	-	CASSPGANVLTF	TGTGCCAGCAGTCCCGGGGCCAACGTCCTGACTTTC
-	TRBV6-6	TRBJ1-6	-	CASSFDTYNSPLHF	TGTGCCAGCAGTTTCGACACCTATAATTCACCCCTCCACTTT
-	TRBV18	TRBJ2-1	TRBD2	CASSPQRGSSSYNEQFF	TGTGCCAGCTCACCACAGCGGGGGTCCAGCTCCTACAATGAGCAGTTCTTC
-	TRBV6-5	TRBJ1-3	TRBD1	CASSYSTGSGNTIYF	TGTGCCAGCAGTTACTCGACAGGGTCTGGAAACACCATATATTTT
-	TRBV5-6	TRBJ2-5	TRBD2	CASRLAGAAGETQYF	TGTGCCAGCAGACTAGCGGGAGCGGCGGGAGAGACCCAGTACTTC
-	TRBV7-8	TRBJ1-2	-	CAIGYGYTF	TGTGCAATAGGGTATGGCTACACCTTC